These 15 T cell receptor beta chains share one sample of origin, sequenced in a study of blood T cell repertoires in COVID-19. Generated by immunoSEQ multiplex PCR, the TCRdb table keeps only in-frame clones and is missing some. Of about 120,000 clones in the sample, less than 90% are singletons; the top ten hold around 9.9%. Sequenced: peripheral blood. Receptors originate from an older man with acute or convalescent COVID-19.

The chain combines TRBV2 with TRBJ2-3; 8 nucleotides align to TRBD2. The V gene's germline CDR1 is SNHLY and CDR2 FYNNEI. J gave up 4 bases and V 5 bases, and 8 bases lay outside the gene matches. The CDR3 length is 15 residues. CDR3 amino acids: CASSPLASGPDTQYF. The CDR3, as DNA: TGTGCCAGCAGTCCCCTTGCTAGCGGGCCAGATACGCAGTATTTT.

The V and J genes are TRBV27 and TRBJ2-2; 9 bases match TRBD2. The CDR3 is 19 amino acids. Trimming removed 0 bases from V and 0 bases from J; junction bases left unmatched: 8. The germline gives CDR1 MNHEY, CDR2 SMNVEV (reference sequence). The CDR3 here is CASSLSWREGPANTGELFF. As DNA, the CDR3 is TGTGCCAGCAGTTTATCGTGGCGGGAGGGCCCAGCGAACACCGGGGAGCTGTTTTTT.

The chain recombines TRBV5-6 with TRBJ1-5; 7 positions match TRBD1. The CDR3 is made up of 14 amino acids. Looked up from germline, CDR1 is SGHDT and CDR2 is YYEEEE. V gave up 4 bases and J gave up 3 bases; unmatched junction bases: 4. CDR3 loop: CASSPGQANQPQHF. For the CDR3, the DNA is TGTGCCAGCAGCCCAGGACAGGCCAATCAGCCCCAGCATTTT.

With regard to this clone: Mismatch with germline at one junction end may stem from a read error. CDR3 nucleotide sequence: TGTGCTAGCAGCTTAGGAATTAGCGGGCCGCAAGAGACCCAGTACTTC. It is translated as CASSLGISGPQETQYF. The rearrangement links TRBV7-7 to TRBJ2-5; 7 positions agree with TRBD2. CDR1 and CDR2 from the germline V gene are SSHAT and FNYEAQ (reference sequence). The CDR3 contains 16 residues.

CDR3 DNA sequence: TGTGCCAGCAGCCCCCGACTTCTTCGGGGCAATGAGCAGTTCTTC. Translated: CASSPRLLRGNEQFF. The chain links TRBV9 to TRBJ2-1; TRBD2 is a possible D gene (5 bases). The CDR3 consists of 15 residues. Germline-derived CDR1 and CDR2 are SGDLS and YYNGEE. V was cut by 4 bases and J by 6 bases, with 17 bases left in between.

The genes are TRBV5-5 and TRBJ1-5; D not resolved. The CDR3 is 13 residues long. V was cut by 2 bases and J by 7 bases, with 10 bases left in between. The germline CDR1 and CDR2 sequences are SGHKS and YYEKEE (reference sequence). The CDR3 sequence is CASSLMNEQPQHF. CDR3 in DNA: TGTGCCAGCAGCTTAATGAACGAGCAGCCCCAGCATTTT.

The chain couples TRBV6-5 to TRBJ1-1; tentative D call: TRBD1 (5 bases). V lost 7 bases and J 1 base, leaving 16 bases between the germline ends. Germline-derived CDR1 and CDR2 are MNHEY and SVGAGI. The CDR3 loop spans 15 amino acids. The chain's CDR3 is CASTSGGLGNTEAFF. CDR3 nucleotide sequence: TGTGCCAGCACCTCCGGGGGTCTTGGGAACACTGAAGCTTTCTTT.

The chain's CDR3 is CSVRTGPDPEAFF. As DNA, the CDR3 is TGCAGCGTTCGGACAGGCCCGGACCCTGAAGCTTTCTTT. The V and J genes are TRBV29-1 and TRBJ1-1, with 7 bases fitting TRBD1. With V trimmed by 5 bases and J by 6 bases, 9 bases remained unmatched. The germline V gene has CDR1 SQVTM and CDR2 ANQGSEA. The CDR3 length is 13 residues.

The V gene is TRBV5-4, the J gene TRBJ2-4, with D possibly matching TRBD2 (5 bases). The V and J ends lost 0 bases and 8 bases respectively, with 9 bases between them. The CDR3 sequence is 13 residues long. CDR1 is SGHNT, CDR2 YYREEE, per germline (reference sequence). CDR3 in amino acids: CASSLDGIDIQYF. CDR3 DNA: TGTGCCAGCAGCTTGGACGGGATTGACATTCAGTACTTC.

V usage is TRBV3-1 (or the pseudogene TRBV3-2) and J usage is TRBJ1-2, with D unresolved. V lost 2 bases to trimming and J lost 0 bases, with 7 bases between them. Germline V gene lookup returns CDR1 LGHDT and CDR2 YNNKEL (reference sequence). The CDR3 length is 14 residues. The CDR3, as DNA: TGTGCCAGCAGCCAAAATCAGGCTAACTATGGCTACACCTTC. Amino acids: CASSQNQANYGYTF.

J is TRBJ1-2 and V is TRBV7-8; D uncertain. The CDR3 consists of 16 residues. The V gene's germline CDR1 is SGHVS and CDR2 FQNEAQ. The V gene lost 1 base and the J gene lost 2 bases, with 14 bases spanning the gap. CDR3 nucleotide sequence: TGTGCCAGCAGCTTAGACAGCCTGGCAGTCAACTATGGCTACACCTTC. This gives the protein CASSLDSLAVNYGYTF.

V gene TRBV27 combines with J gene TRBJ2-5; 11 bases fit TRBD2. The CDR3 is made up of 18 amino acids. The V and J ends lost 7 bases and 0 bases, in that order; junction bases with no gene match: 13. Germline V lookup: CDR1 MNHEY, CDR2 SMNVEV (reference sequence). Written as DNA, the CDR3 is TGTGCCAGCACCCCCCGACTGACTAGCGGGGTGTACCAAGAGACCCAGTACTTC. It encodes CASTPRLTSGVYQETQYF.

This rearrangement joins TRBV7-9 to TRBJ2-3; maybe TRBD1 (5 bases). Germline V gives CDR1 SEHNR, CDR2 FQNEAQ (reference sequence). Deletions cut 5 bases from V and 2 bases from J, with 11 bases between. The CDR3 has 14 residues. CDR3 in DNA: TGTGCCAGCAGCCCCGACAGTTACACAGATACGCAGTATTTT. Translating it yields CASSPDSYTDTQYF. The variable domain in full, completed from reference TRBV7-9 and TRBJ2-3, reads DTGVSQNPRHKITKRGQNVTFRCDPISEHNRLYWYRQTLGQGPEFLTYFQNEAQLEKSRLLSDRFSAERPKGSFSTLEIQRTEQGDSAMYLCASSPDSYTDTQYFGPGTRLTVL.

The rearrangement joins TRBV3-1 (or the pseudogene TRBV3-2) to TRBJ2-7; 7 bases line up with TRBD1. J was trimmed by 7 bases and V by 0 bases; bases with no gene match: 9. The CDR3 consists of 15 residues. Germline CDR1 LGHDT, CDR2 YNNKEL (reference sequence). DNA of the CDR3: TGTGCCAGCAGCCAAGATCGAACGACAGGGCGGGAGCAGTACTTC. Its protein is CASSQDRTTGREQYF.

This clone was observed once. This chain uses TRBV3-1 (or the pseudogene TRBV3-2) with TRBJ1-6; D is perhaps TRBD1 (6 bases). Germline V lookup: CDR1 LGHDT, CDR2 YNNKEL (reference sequence). The CDR3 is 15 residues long. V gave up 4 bases and J gave up 5 bases, with 12 bases separating them. The CDR3 DNA reads as TGTGCCAGCAGCCTTGGACAGAATCATAATTCACCCCTCCACTTT. Amino acids: CASSLGQNHNSPLHF.